The clone carrying this T cell receptor beta chain was detected a few times. Antigen: not known. Researchers made TCR cDNA using 5'RACE template switching, and this step added a universal primer site and UMIs. TCRdb passed the 5' RACE reads through MiXCR, listing each CDR3 protein once. The table has approximately 550,000 distinct CDR3 sequences, 15% to 20% seen once. With V trimmed by 2 bases and J by 5 bases, 1 base remained unmatched. Germline V lookup: CDR1 SGHNT, CDR2 YYREEE (reference sequence). CDR3 length: 12 amino acids. The sample comes from a study of T cells after yellow fever vaccination. Study as a whole: Any fraction with a low cell number was prepared using SMART-Seq v4 Ultra Low Input.

Whole-study results and caveats: A small share of clonotypes appeared in both CD4 and CD8 compartments. Sorted repertoires could include abundant contaminating clonotypes from bulk cells.

The chain has TRBV5-4 and TRBJ2-7, with 7 positions matching TRBD2. The source material was PBMCs, sampled 15 days after the yellow fever booster vaccination. The clonotype was recovered from a man aged 25 to 45 who received the YFV17D yellow fever vaccine. CDR3 sequence (DNA): TGTGCCAGCAGCTTTACTAGCGACGAGCAGTACTTC. As protein: CASSFTSDEQYF.